One and the same sample provided the 24 T cell receptor beta chains below, sequenced in a study of T cell repertoires in ileal Crohn's disease. Clones were read by immunoSEQ multiplex PCR, and TCRdb kept only the in-frame ones, dropping some. The table lists 15,000 to 20,000 clones, about 66% of them singletons. Sequenced material: ileal tissue. These receptors all come from an adult with Crohn's disease.

The chain links TRBV9 to TRBJ2-7, with D possibly being TRBD2 (5 bases). The CDR3 contains 14 residues. The V and J ends lost 0 bases and 0 bases respectively, with 7 bases between them. CDR1 is SGDLS, CDR2 YYNGEE, per germline. The CDR3 sequence: CASSVGTRSYEQYF. CDR3 nucleotides: TGTGCCAGCAGCGTAGGGACTCGCTCCTACGAGCAGTACTTC.

This clone has just a few counts. The chain carries TRBV11-3 and TRBJ2-7, with D tentatively TRBD2 (6 bases). The CDR3 has 15 residues. Deletions cut 3 bases from V and 4 bases from J, with 16 bases between. From germline, CDR1 is SGHNT and CDR2 YENEEA. Here the CDR3 DNA reads TGTGCCAGCAGCTTGACCCGGTCCGGGAGATACGAGCAGTACTTC. It translates to CASSLTRSGRYEQYF.

This chain links TRBV19 with TRBJ1-2; D is perhaps TRBD1 (6 bases). Trimming removed 8 bases at V and 1 base at J, with 20 bases between. Germline CDR1 is LNHDA and CDR2 is SQIVND (reference sequence). The CDR3 has 16 residues. This CDR3 reads CASAGARPQINYGYTF. In DNA form, the CDR3 reads TGTGCCAGTGCAGGGGCCCGACCTCAAATTAACTATGGCTACACCTTC.

The chain joins TRBV2 to TRBJ2-7; TRBD2 matches 11 bases. The V segment lost 3 bases and the J segment 0 bases; nucleotides outside the gene matches: 4. The germline CDR1 and CDR2 sequences are SNHLY and FYNNEI. This CDR3 is 16 amino acids long. CDR3 DNA sequence: TGTGCCAGCAGTGATGGGACTAGCGGAAACTCCTACGAGCAGTACTTC. This codes for CASSDGTSGNSYEQYF.

This clone was seen a few times. CDR3 in DNA: TGTGCCAGCAGCCAAGACTGGGAGAGCGGTGGTTCCGGTTCACCCCTCCACTTT. It is translated as CASSQDWESGGSGSPLHF. The rearrangement links TRBV4-2 to TRBJ1-6; D gene ambiguous. Between the trimmed V and J ends, which lost 0 bases and 9 bases, there was a span of 21 bases. CDR3 length: 18 amino acids. Germline V gives CDR1 LGHNA, CDR2 YNFKEQ.

This chain uses TRBV11-3 with TRBJ2-5; D might be TRBD1 (6 bases). Trimming removed 4 bases at V and 3 bases at J, with 6 bases between. The germline V gene has CDR1 SGHNT and CDR2 YENEEA. The CDR3 contains 12 residues. The CDR3 loop reads CASSSGEETQYF. CDR3 in DNA: TGTGCCAGCAGCTCAGGGGAAGAGACCCAGTACTTC.

A single count supports this clone. The V gene is TRBV27, the J gene TRBJ1-1; the D gene is possibly TRBD1 (5 bases). The CDR3 contains 12 residues. V was cut by 8 bases and J by 10 bases, with 17 bases left in between. Germline loops: CDR1 MNHEY, CDR2 SMNVEV (reference sequence). CDR3 nucleotides: TGTGCCAGCTGGCGGACCGACAGAGGAGCTTTCTTT. This codes for CASWRTDRGAFF.

The chain carries TRBV29-1 and TRBJ1-5, with TRBD1 matching 9 bases. The germline CDR1 and CDR2 sequences are SQVTM and ANQGSEA. The V segment lost 6 bases and the J segment 2 bases; nucleotides outside the gene matches: 2. The CDR3 has 13 residues. Here the CDR3 DNA reads TGCAGCGTGGGACAGGGCGGCAATCAGCCCCAGCATTTT. Amino acids: CSVGQGGNQPQHF.

CDR3 sequence reads: CASSHPGQGNEQFF. The DNA of the CDR3 is TGCGCCAGCAGCCACCCCGGACAGGGCAATGAGCAGTTCTTC. The chain links TRBV4-1 to TRBJ2-1; 8 bases map to TRBD1. The V segment lost 3 bases and the J segment 6 bases; nucleotides outside the gene matches: 4. This CDR3 has 14 residues. The V gene's germline CDR1 is MGHRA and CDR2 YSYEKL.

This clone came up a few times. This chain joins TRBV13 and TRBJ2-7; no firm D call. CDR3 length equals 14 residues. The V end lost 5 bases, the J end lost 0 bases, and 11 bases lay between the germline ends. Germline V CDR1 and CDR2: PRHDT, FYEKMQ (reference sequence). Written as DNA, the CDR3 is TGTGCCAGCAGCGCCTCTAGGAGCTCCTACGAGCAGTACTTC. Protein product: CASSASRSSYEQYF.

CDR3 bases: TGTGCCAGCTCCCTGGGACTAGCGGGAGTATACGAGCAGTACTTC. As protein: CASSLGLAGVYEQYF. This chain uses TRBV18 with TRBJ2-7; 14 bases map to TRBD2. CDR3 length: 15 residues. The germline V gene encodes CDR1 KGHSH and CDR2 LQKENI. V trimming: 6 bases; J trimming: 4 bases; junction bases outside the gene matches: 5.

This clone has only one observation. This sequence joins TRBV11-2 and TRBJ2-7; TRBD1 matches 12 bases. The CDR3 consists of 14 residues. CDR1 and CDR2 from the germline V gene are SGHAT and FQNNGV. V lost 6 bases to trimming and J lost 7 bases; unmatched junction nucleotides: 7. In nucleotides, the CDR3 is TGTGCCAGCAGGCCGGGACAGGGGGCGCGAGAGCAGTACTTC. It yields the protein CASRPGQGAREQYF.

J is TRBJ1-3 and V is TRBV9, with D uncertain. Trimming cost V 0 bases and J 1 base, with 5 bases left between them. The V gene's germline CDR1 is SGDLS and CDR2 YYNGEE. The CDR3 consists of 14 residues. In DNA, the CDR3 is TGTGCCAGCAGCGTAGCCGGGTCTGGAAACACCATATATTTT. Its protein product is CASSVAGSGNTIYF.

The chain joins TRBV2 to TRBJ1-4; D is uncertain. Germline V gene data show CDR1 as SNHLY and CDR2 as FYNNEI. Trimming removed 5 bases from V and 5 bases from J, with 12 bases in between. CDR3 size: 14 residues. The CDR3 region is CASSSDGGNEKLFF. The CDR3 bases are TGTGCCAGCAGTTCGGACGGAGGAAATGAAAAACTGTTTTTT.

The CDR3 region has the DNA TGTGCCAGCAGTTCAGGACAGGGCCACTACGAGCAGTACTTC. Its translation: CASSSGQGHYEQYF. The chain couples TRBV27 to TRBJ2-7, with 8 positions matching TRBD1. The CDR3 is 14 amino acids. Germline lookup yields CDR1 MNHEY and CDR2 SMNVEV (reference sequence). The V and J ends lost 4 bases and 3 bases, in that order; junction bases with no gene match: 5.

This chain uses TRBV5-4 with TRBJ1-1; 11 bases are a match to TRBD1. Trimming took 3 bases from V and 4 from J; bases not matched to a gene: 5. Germline loops: CDR1 SGHNT, CDR2 YYREEE (reference sequence). The CDR3 runs 15 residues. The CDR3 DNA is TGTGCCAGCAGCTCCCCCGGGACAGGGGGCACTGAAGCTTTCTTT. Encoded protein: CASSSPGTGGTEAFF.

The V call is TRBV2, the J call TRBJ1-4; TRBD1 agrees at 10 bases. The germline CDR1 and CDR2 sequences are SNHLY and FYNNEI. The CDR3 is made up of 14 amino acids. Unmatched junction bases numbered 5, after V lost 7 bases and J lost 6 bases. The CDR3 DNA reads as TGTGCCAGCAAAAGCGGACAGGGGGATGAAAAACTGTTTTTT. Its translation: CASKSGQGDEKLFF.

The rearrangement uses TRBV6-6 and TRBJ2-1; 9 bases fit TRBD1. CDR3 size: 14 residues. The trim removed 5 bases at V and 7 bases at J, leaving 6 bases unmatched. CDR1 and CDR2 from the germline V gene are MNHNY and SVGAGI (reference sequence). CDR3 region: CASSPGQGLNEQFF. Here the CDR3 DNA reads TGTGCCAGCAGTCCGGGACAGGGATTGAATGAGCAGTTCTTC.

J is TRBJ1-2 and V is TRBV10-3, with TRBD1 matching over 7 bases. V was pared by 2 bases and J by 4 bases, with 4 bases of the junction left unmatched. The CDR3 loop spans 14 amino acids. Per germline, CDR1 ENHRY and CDR2 SYGVKD. CDR3 nucleotides: TGTGCCATCAGTGAGAGACAGGGCCTCTATGGCTACACCTTC. Protein: CAISERQGLYGYTF.

The genes are TRBV10-3 and TRBJ2-3, with 14 nucleotides matching TRBD2. From germline, CDR1 is ENHRY and CDR2 SYGVKD. With V trimmed by 7 bases and J by 4 bases, 4 bases remained unmatched. CDR3 length: 15 residues. The CDR3 region is CAITRTSGGSDTQYF. The CDR3 DNA sequence: TGTGCCATCACGAGGACTAGCGGGGGGTCAGATACGCAGTATTTT.

A remark on this clone: A read error may account for a junction end that differs from germline. The chain carries TRBV6-4 and TRBJ2-3; D is undetermined. The CDR3 is 12 residues long. Germline CDR1 and CDR2: MRHNA and SNTAGT. For the CDR3, the DNA is TGTGCCAACAGTGTAGCCACAGATACGCAGTATTTT. Translating gives CANSVATDTQYF.

This chain links TRBV11-2 with TRBJ1-4; the match to TRBD1 covers 8 bases. The CDR3 runs to 16 residues. Germline CDR1 and CDR2: SGHAT and FQNNGV. V shed 4 bases, J shed 4 bases, and the junction held 8 bases outside the gene matches. The DNA for the CDR3 is TGTGCCAGCAGCTCACAGGGGGGAGGGGTTAATGAAAAACTGTTTTTT. It encodes CASSSQGGGVNEKLFF.

The rearrangement links TRBV6-4 to TRBJ2-7; TRBD1 matches 7 bases. Trimming removed 9 bases from V and 4 bases from J; junction bases left unmatched: 0. Germline CDR1 MRHNA, CDR2 SNTAGT. The CDR3 loop spans 10 amino acids. The CDR3 is CARTGYEQYF. CDR3 nucleotide sequence: TGTGCCAGGACAGGGTACGAGCAGTACTTC.

The chain joins TRBV6-6 to TRBJ1-3, with no clear D. The V and J ends lost 3 bases and 0 bases respectively, with 12 bases between them. The CDR3 sequence is 16 residues long. Per the germline V gene, CDR1 is MNHNY and CDR2 is SVGAGI (reference sequence). CDR3 residues: CASSYPRMSSGNTIYF. CDR3 nucleotides: TGTGCCAGCAGTTATCCGAGGATGAGCTCTGGAAACACCATATATTTT.